The 2 T cell receptor beta chains listed next were all sequenced from one sample in a study of blood T cell repertoires in COVID-19. Generated by immunoSEQ multiplex PCR, the TCRdb table keeps only in-frame clones and is missing some. There are 80,000 to 100,000 clones in the sample; roughly 80% occur only once, and 16% lies in the top ten. What was sequenced was peripheral blood. The receptors were gathered from a human donor in a cohort sampled during active COVID-19.

The chain links TRBV3-1 (or the pseudogene TRBV3-2) to TRBJ1-1, with 7 bases matching TRBD1. V gave up 4 bases and J gave up 1 base; unmatched junction bases: 9. CDR1 and CDR2 (germline): LGHDT, YNNKEL (reference sequence). CDR3 length equals 16 residues. The CDR3 loop is CASSLRVSGGNTEAFF. In DNA form, the CDR3 reads TGTGCCAGCAGCCTCCGGGTATCAGGGGGGAACACTGAAGCTTTCTTT.

This chain joins TRBV5-1 and TRBJ2-7; D gene uncertain. Germline V gene sequence: CDR1 SGHRS, CDR2 YFSETQ. Deletions cut 0 bases from V and 3 bases from J, with 10 bases between. CDR3 length: 14 residues. Written as DNA, the CDR3 is TGCGCCAGCAGCTTGGATGGAGATTTCTACGAGCAGTACTTC. Translated: CASSLDGDFYEQYF.